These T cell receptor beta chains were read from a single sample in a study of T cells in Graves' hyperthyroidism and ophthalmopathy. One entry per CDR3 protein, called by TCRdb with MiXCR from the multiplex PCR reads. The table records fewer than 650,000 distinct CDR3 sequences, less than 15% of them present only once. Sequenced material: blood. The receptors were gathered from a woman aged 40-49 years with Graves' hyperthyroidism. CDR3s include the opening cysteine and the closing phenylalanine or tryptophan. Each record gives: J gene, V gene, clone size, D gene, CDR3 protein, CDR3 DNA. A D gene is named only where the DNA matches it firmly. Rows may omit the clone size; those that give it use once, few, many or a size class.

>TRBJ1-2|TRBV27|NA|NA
CASSFRTPPDGYTF
TGTGCCAGCAGTTTCCGGACTCCACCCGATGGCTACACCTTC
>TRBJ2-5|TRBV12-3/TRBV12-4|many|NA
CASSPDGPKETQYF
TGTGCCAGCAGTCCGGACGGACCGAAAGAGACCCAGTACTTC
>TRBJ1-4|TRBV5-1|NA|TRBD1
CASSWMQGANEKLFF
TGCGCCAGCAGCTGGATGCAGGGGGCTAATGAAAAACTGTTTTTT
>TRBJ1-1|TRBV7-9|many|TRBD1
CASSGKTGENTEAFF
TGTGCCAGCAGCGGAAAAACAGGGGAGAACACTGAAGCTTTCTTT
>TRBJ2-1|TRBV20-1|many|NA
CSGPTPNEQFF
TGCAGTGGGCCGACGCCGAATGAGCAGTTCTTC
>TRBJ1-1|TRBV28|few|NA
CASRFPGPMNTEAFF
TGTGCCAGCAGGTTCCCGGGGCCCATGAACACTGAAGCTTTCTTT
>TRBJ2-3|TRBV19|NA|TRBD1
CASRQGASGTQYF
TGTGCCAGTAGACAGGGGGCATCAGGGACGCAGTATTTT
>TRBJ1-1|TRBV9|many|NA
CASSVEENTEAFF
TGTGCCAGCAGCGTAGAGGAGAACACTGAAGCTTTCTTT
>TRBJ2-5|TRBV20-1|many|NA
CSARDYRRAQETQYF
TGCAGTGCTAGAGACTACCGGAGGGCCCAAGAGACCCAGTACTTC
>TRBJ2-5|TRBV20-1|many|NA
CSAEDRYQETQYF
TGCAGTGCCGAAGACAGGTACCAAGAGACCCAGTACTTC
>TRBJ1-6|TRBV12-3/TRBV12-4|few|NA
CASSQGRNYNSPLHF
TGTGCCAGCAGTCAAGGACGGAACTATAATTCACCCCTCCACTTT
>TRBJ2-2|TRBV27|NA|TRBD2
CASSLAGGNGKLFF
TGTGCCAGCAGTTTAGCGGGGGGAAACGGGAAGCTGTTTTTT
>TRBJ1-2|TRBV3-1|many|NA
CASSQTRKDGYTF
TGTGCCAGCAGCCAAACGAGGAAGGATGGCTACACCTTC
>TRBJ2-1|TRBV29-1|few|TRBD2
CSVGGLAGLLYNEQFF
TGCAGCGTTGGGGGACTAGCGGGACTCCTCTACAATGAGCAGTTCTTC
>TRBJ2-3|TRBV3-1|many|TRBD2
CASSRTSGSGTDTQYF
TGTGCCAGCAGCCGAACTAGCGGGAGTGGTACAGATACGCAGTATTTT
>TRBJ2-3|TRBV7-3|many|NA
CASSLKAEPTDTQYF
TGTGCCAGCAGCTTAAAAGCTGAACCCACAGATACGCAGTATTTT
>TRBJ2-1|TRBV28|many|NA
CASSDAGGRGSYNEQFF
TGTGCCAGCAGTGACGCTGGCGGAAGGGGCTCCTACAATGAGCAGTTCTTC
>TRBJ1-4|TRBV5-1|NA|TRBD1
CASSLQGAAEKLFF
TGCGCCAGCAGCTTACAGGGGGCTGCCGAAAAACTGTTTTTT
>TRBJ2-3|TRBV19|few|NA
CASKGAATDTQYF
TGTGCCAGTAAGGGAGCGGCCACAGATACGCAGTATTTT
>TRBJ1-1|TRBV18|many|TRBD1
CASSSGTGSLGTEAFF
TGTGCCAGCTCGTCCGGGACAGGGTCATTGGGCACTGAAGCTTTCTTT
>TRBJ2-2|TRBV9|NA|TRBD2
CASSGGLAGATGELFF
TGTGCCAGCAGCGGGGGACTAGCGGGAGCTACCGGGGAGCTGTTTTTT
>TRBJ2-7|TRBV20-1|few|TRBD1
CSAKTGYEQYF
TGCAGTGCTAAGACAGGGTACGAGCAGTACTTC
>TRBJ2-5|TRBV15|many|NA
CATSRDLASQETQYF
TGTGCCACCAGCAGAGATCTAGCCAGCCAAGAGACCCAGTACTTC
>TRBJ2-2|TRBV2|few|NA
CASRGGAGRNTGELFF
TGTGCCAGCAGGGGGGGGGCGGGGAGGAACACCGGGGAGCTGTTTTTT
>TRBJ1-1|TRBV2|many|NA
CASSEGITEAFF
TGTGCCAGCAGTGAAGGGATCACTGAAGCTTTCTTT
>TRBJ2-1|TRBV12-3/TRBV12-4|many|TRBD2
CASRPVILAVKSSYNEQFF
TGTGCCAGCAGACCTGTAATTCTAGCGGTCAAGAGCTCCTACAATGAGCAGTTCTTC
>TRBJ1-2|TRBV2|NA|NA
CASSVKSREAYTF
TGTGCCAGCAGTGTAAAAAGTCGCGAGGCCTACACCTTC
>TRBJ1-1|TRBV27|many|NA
CASSWSWFDEAFF
TGTGCCAGCAGTTGGAGTTGGTTTGATGAAGCTTTCTTT